The 26 T cell receptor beta chains below come from one sample, sequenced in a study of metastatic and nonmetastatic thyroid tumors. TCRdb redid the clone calls on the PCR reads using MiXCR. The repertoire holds about 21,000 clones, with 25% to 30% as singletons. Thyroid surgery was performed in patients who had received no treatment beforehand. The material sequenced was blood. The source is a female donor with papillary thyroid cancer or a benign thyroid nodule (not recorded which). Some clones in this sample may be carry-over from other donors' samples.

As regards this clone: Sequence at one end of the junction differs from germline and may be a read error. The rearrangement links TRBV6-4 to TRBJ2-1; D call uncertain. The CDR3 is 13 amino acids. From germline, CDR1 is MRHNA and CDR2 SNTAGT. In nucleotides, the CDR3 is TGTGCCAGCAGGCTTTCCCGGGTGGATGATCAGTTCTTC. Amino acids: CASRLSRVDDQFF.

V usage is TRBV19 and J usage is TRBJ2-3, with no clear D. This CDR3 comprises 13 residues. The germline CDR1 and CDR2 sequences are LNHDA and SQIVND (reference sequence). Trimming cost V 2 bases and J 2 bases, with 5 bases left between them. The CDR3 loop is CASSILNTDTQYF. The DNA of the CDR3 is TGTGCCAGTAGTATACTGAACACAGATACGCAGTATTTT.

Remarks on this clone: One end of the junction is discordant with germline, which a read error may explain. This CDR3 reads CASSSGTGREHYF. For the CDR3, the DNA is TGTGCCAGCAGCTCGGGCACAGGGAGGGAGCACTACTTC. The rearrangement joins TRBV7-2 to TRBJ2-7; a weak D match, TRBD2 (7 bases). Looked up from germline, CDR1 is SGHTA and CDR2 is FQGNSA. The CDR3 totals 13 residues.

In its sample, this clone was seen many times. The gene calls are TRBV20-1 and TRBJ1-1, with unresolved D. The V and J ends lost 6 bases and 4 bases respectively, with 18 bases between them. The CDR3 runs 14 residues. Germline-derived CDR1 and CDR2 are DFQATT and SNEGSKA (reference sequence). CDR3 in DNA: TGCAGTGCCCCGGAGGGAGGAACGTTCACTGAAGCTTTCTTT. This gives the protein CSAPEGGTFTEAFF.

Ten or more counts support this clone. The chain links TRBV19 to TRBJ2-3, with 13 positions matching TRBD2. Germline CDR1 reads LNHDA; CDR2 reads SQIVND (reference sequence). V shed 3 bases, J shed 1 base, and the junction held 10 bases outside the gene matches. This CDR3 is built from 19 residues. The CDR3 protein is CASSIGLAGASPGTDTQYF. Here the CDR3 DNA reads TGTGCCAGTAGTATCGGACTAGCGGGAGCATCTCCTGGCACAGATACGCAGTATTTT.

By sample fraction, this clone is medium-sized. The chain combines TRBV24-1 with TRBJ1-5; D is uncertain. Germline loops: CDR1 KGHDR, CDR2 SFDVKD. This CDR3 is built from 15 residues. Trimming removed 1 base from V and 0 bases from J, with 6 bases in between. CDR3 loop: CATSDFSDSNQPQHF. The DNA of the CDR3 is TGTGCCACCAGTGATTTTTCGGATAGCAATCAGCCCCAGCATTTT.

The table lists this clone with many counts. The chain employs TRBV13 and TRBJ2-5; 11 bases line up with TRBD1. The germline V gene has CDR1 PRHDT and CDR2 FYEKMQ (reference sequence). This CDR3 has 14 amino acids. V trimming: 4 bases; J trimming: 3 bases; junction bases outside the gene matches: 1. CDR3 sequence: CASSSGQGEETQYF. CDR3 sequence (DNA): TGTGCCAGCAGCTCGGGACAGGGGGAAGAGACCCAGTACTTC.

CDR3 nucleotide sequence: TGTGCCAGCAGCGCGGTCCTAATGGGCTACACCTTC. Its protein product is CASSAVLMGYTF. The chain employs TRBV9 and TRBJ1-2; D is uncertain. This CDR3 has 12 residues. CDR1 and CDR2 from the germline V gene are SGDLS and YYNGEE. V was pared by 3 bases and J by 8 bases, with 11 bases between.

This clone has a count of ten or more. DNA of the CDR3: TGCGCCAGCAGCTTGGGGGGATTCGGGACCCAGTACTTC. Residues: CASSLGGFGTQYF. This sequence joins TRBV5-1 and TRBJ2-5; no clear D. V was cut by 0 bases and J by 7 bases, with 10 bases left in between. The CDR3 is 13 amino acids. Germline-derived CDR1 and CDR2 are SGHRS and YFSETQ.

The chain uses TRBV7-3 and TRBJ2-3; D uncertain. The CDR3 consists of 15 residues. V was shortened by 0 bases and J by 1 base, with 8 bases between the two germline ends. Germline V gene lookup returns CDR1 SGHTA and CDR2 FQGTGA. The CDR3, as DNA: TGTGCCAGCAGCTTAACGCCAGGCGGCACAGATACGCAGTATTTT. It translates to CASSLTPGGTDTQYF.

Ten or more counts support this clone. The J gene is TRBJ2-3, the V gene TRBV20-1; D may be TRBD2 (6 bases). This CDR3 spans 18 amino acids. Germline V gene sequence: CDR1 DFQATT, CDR2 SNEGSKA (reference sequence). V lost 0 bases and J 5 bases, leaving 24 bases between the germline ends. The CDR3: CSARDDGLQRVLQDTQYF. CDR3 nucleotide sequence: TGCAGTGCTAGAGACGACGGCCTACAGCGGGTTCTTCAAGATACGCAGTATTTT.

This clone was observed at least ten times. Other DNA sequences in the sample encode the same CDR3. The chain joins TRBV28 to TRBJ2-3; 11 bases are a match to TRBD1. The CDR3 is made up of 15 amino acids. V shed 5 bases and J 4 bases; nucleotides not matched to a gene: 5. Germline assignment: CDR1 MDHEN and CDR2 SYDVKM. The CDR3 region has the DNA TGTGCCAGCAGTACCCGGACAGGGGGCGCAGATACGCAGTATTTT. It is translated as CASSTRTGGADTQYF.

The rearrangement links TRBV6-2 or TRBV6-3 to TRBJ2-7; D is ambiguous. CDR3 size: 13 residues. V shed 10 bases and J shed 6 bases, with 19 bases lying between them. Looked up from germline, CDR1 is MNHEY and CDR2 is SVGEGT. The CDR3 nucleotides are TGTGCCACCAGCTCGCCACCTTCGGGCGAGCAGTACTTC. Residues: CATSSPPSGEQYF.

The chain links TRBV11-2 to TRBJ1-3, with a weak D call TRBD1 (6 bases). This CDR3 comprises 17 residues. Germline V CDR1 and CDR2: SGHAT, FQNNGV. Deletions cut 4 bases from V and 3 bases from J, with 19 bases between. Written as DNA, the CDR3 is TGTGCCAGCAGCTCCGTCGGGGGCACGAACGGTGGAAACACCATATATTTT. It codes for CASSSVGGTNGGNTIYF.

This clone was seen many times. The genes are TRBV9 and TRBJ1-5; D perhaps matches TRBD1 (5 bases). Between the trimmed V and J ends, which lost 7 bases and 1 base, there was a span of 9 bases. There are 13 residues in the CDR3. CDR1 is SGDLS, CDR2 YYNGEE, per germline. The CDR3 DNA follows: TGTGCCAGCGGGGGGGGGAGCAATCAGCCCCAGCATTTT. As protein: CASGGGSNQPQHF.

This clone was picked up many times. The V call is TRBV6-2 or TRBV6-3, the J call TRBJ1-1; D may be TRBD1 (6 bases). CDR3 length: 16 residues. The germline V and J ends were trimmed by 2 bases and 1 base, with 14 bases remaining between them. Germline-derived CDR1 and CDR2 are MNHEY and SVGEGT. The CDR3 is CASSYLYSQGNTEAFF. In DNA, the CDR3 is TGTGCCAGCAGTTACCTCTACTCACAGGGGAACACTGAAGCTTTCTTT.

This clone was recorded many times. This chain joins TRBV7-8 and TRBJ2-1; weak D call: TRBD1 (6 bases). CDR1 and CDR2 from the germline V gene are SGHVS and FQNEAQ. The CDR3 spans 11 residues. The V end lost 2 bases, the J end lost 12 bases, and 8 bases lay between the germline ends. Here the CDR3 reads CASSLSRGQFF. CDR3 bases: TGTGCCAGCAGCTTATCCAGGGGGCAGTTCTTC.

By frequency in the sample, this clone is medium-sized. The chain has TRBV11-2 and TRBJ2-5, with D possibly being TRBD1 or TRBD2 (6 bases each). V lost 0 bases and J lost 5, with 13 bases in between. Per germline, CDR1 SGHAT and CDR2 FQNNGV. The length of the CDR3 is 15 residues. The chain's CDR3 is CASSLEGWGAETQYF. The CDR3 region has the DNA TGTGCCAGCAGCTTAGAGGGGTGGGGGGCGGAGACCCAGTACTTC.

As concerns this clone: At one end, the junction sequence differs from germline, possibly due to a read error. The chain joins TRBV6-2 or TRBV6-3 to TRBJ1-5; a possible D gene is TRBD1 (6 bases). This CDR3 has 15 residues. CDR1 is MNHEY and CDR2 is SVGEGT in the germline V gene. The CDR3 DNA reads as TGTGCCAGCAGTTACACAGGGAACAGCAATCAGCCCAAGCATTTT. Amino acids: CASSYTGNSNQPKHF.

About this clone itself: One end of the junction varies from germline; a read error may be responsible. The chain has TRBV24-1 and TRBJ2-3; 9 bases fit TRBD2. The CDR3 covers 16 residues. Germline loops: CDR1 KGHDR, CDR2 SFDVKD. CDR3: CATSDPLAGLTVTQSF. In nucleotides, the CDR3 is TGTGCCACCAGTGACCCCCTAGCGGGGCTCACAGTAACGCAGTCTTTT.

This clone has a count of ten or more. A much larger clone differs by one base, so this may be a read error. Other nucleotide sequences from this sample produce the same CDR3. The V and J genes are TRBV20-1 and TRBJ2-3, with 8 bases aligning to TRBD2. Germline V gene sequence: CDR1 DFQATT, CDR2 SNEGSKA (reference sequence). With V trimmed by 1 base and J by 6 bases, 3 bases remained unmatched. The CDR3 sequence is 13 residues long. As DNA, the CDR3 is TGCAGTGCTAGAGTAGCGGGATTCGATACGCAGTATTTT. Amino acid sequence: CSARVAGFDTQYF.

This clone came up many times. V usage is TRBV6-1 and J usage is TRBJ1-5, with 10 bases identical to TRBD1. The CDR3 totals 15 residues. V was pared by 6 bases and J by 4 bases, with 6 bases of the junction left unmatched. The germline CDR1 and CDR2 sequences are MNHNS and SASEGT. The CDR3 DNA reads as TGTGCCAGCAGAACCGGGACAGGGGCAAATCAGCCCCAGCATTTT. This gives the protein CASRTGTGANQPQHF.

This clone was seen at least ten times. Being one base from a much bigger clone, this may be a read error. The same CDR3 also results from other DNA sequences found in this sample. The chain uses TRBV5-1 and TRBJ2-5; possibly TRBD2 for D (5 bases). Germline lookup yields CDR1 SGHRS and CDR2 YFSETQ. The CDR3 runs to 13 residues. CDR3 protein: CASKRSWEETQYF. As DNA, the CDR3 is TGCGCCAGCAAGCGGAGTTGGGAAGAGACTCAGTACTTC.

The chain is built from TRBV20-1 and TRBJ2-1; 9 bases map to TRBD2. Trimming cost V 6 bases and J 0 bases; bases outside gene matches: 3. CDR3 length: 14 amino acids. Germline lookup yields CDR1 DFQATT and CDR2 SNEGSKA (reference sequence). The CDR3 DNA follows: TGCAGTGCAATACTAGCGGGCTCCTACAATGAGCAGTTCTTC. It specifies CSAILAGSYNEQFF.

V usage is TRBV5-1 and J usage is TRBJ1-6; 8 bases are shared with TRBD1. J lost 6 bases, V lost 0 bases, and 2 bases had no gene match. This CDR3 region has 15 residues. Per the germline V gene, CDR1 is SGHRS and CDR2 is YFSETQ. CDR3 sequence (DNA): TGCGCCAGCAGCTTGGCGGACAGGGCTAATTCACCCCTCCACTTT. Translating it yields CASSLADRANSPLHF.

The chain has TRBV6-2 or TRBV6-3 and TRBJ2-5; TRBD2 matches 10 bases. Trimming removed 6 bases from V and 2 bases from J; junction bases left unmatched: 21. In germline, CDR1 is MNHEY, CDR2 SVGEGT. CDR3 length: 20 amino acids. This CDR3 reads CASRPRFDTSGAMGQETQYF. The CDR3, as DNA: TGTGCCAGCAGACCTCGTTTCGATACTAGCGGGGCAATGGGGCAAGAGACCCAGTACTTC.